Below, one TCR beta chain is given with its context. This same CDR3 is encoded by further DNA sequences in the sample. V was clipped by 6 bases and J by 1 base; unmatched bases: 5. Germline CDR1 and CDR2: SNHLY and FYNNEI. This CDR3 is 14 amino acids long. In the authors' methods: Amplifying reference gene primers gave estimates of nucleated cell counts. Clones were read by immunoSEQ multiplex PCR, and TCRdb kept only the in-frame ones, dropping some. V, J and clone size are those of that table, while D and trimming were read from the DNA. The sample contains roughly 190,000 clones, 88% of which appear only once. The data were obtained in a study of blood T cell repertoires in COVID-19. Turning to the study itself: Researchers got acute and convalescent COVID-19 samples from the United States, Italy and Spain. PBMCs, B-cell-depleted T cells, or T cells were the source of the cDNA or gDNA that made up the material.

The specimen sequenced was peripheral blood. The chain combines TRBV2 with TRBJ1-1, with 7 bases identical to TRBD1. The TCR was taken from a man aged 40-49 years with active or convalescent COVID-19. The CDR3 is CASSPQGRNTEAFF. The CDR3 DNA reads TGTGCCAGCAGCCCACAGGGGCGGAACACTGAAGCTTTCTTT.